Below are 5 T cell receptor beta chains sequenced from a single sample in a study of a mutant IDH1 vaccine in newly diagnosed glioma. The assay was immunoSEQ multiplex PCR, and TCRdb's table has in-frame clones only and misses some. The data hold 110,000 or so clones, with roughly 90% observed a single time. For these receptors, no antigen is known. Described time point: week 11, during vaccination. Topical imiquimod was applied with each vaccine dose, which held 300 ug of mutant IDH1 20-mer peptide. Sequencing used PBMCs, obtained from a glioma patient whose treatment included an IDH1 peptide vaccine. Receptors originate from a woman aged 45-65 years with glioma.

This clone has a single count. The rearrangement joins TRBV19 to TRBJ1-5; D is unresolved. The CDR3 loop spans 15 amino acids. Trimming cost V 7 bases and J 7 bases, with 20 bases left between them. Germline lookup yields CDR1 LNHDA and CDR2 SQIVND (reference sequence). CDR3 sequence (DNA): TGTGCCAGTACCGATCCATTGGGGTCTTGGCAGCCCCAGCATTTT. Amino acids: CASTDPLGSWQPQHF. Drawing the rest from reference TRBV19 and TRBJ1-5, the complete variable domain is DGGITQSPKYLFRKEGQNVTLSCEQNLNHDAMYWYRQDPGQGLRLIYYSQIVNDFQKGDIAEGYSVSREKKESFPLTVTSAQKNPTAFYLCASTDPLGSWQPQHFGDGTRLSIL.

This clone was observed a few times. This CDR3 is CASSLSQGLTEAFF. CDR3 in DNA: TGTGCCAGCAGCCTTTCCCAGGGCTTAACTGAAGCTTTCTTT. The V gene is TRBV7-9, the J gene TRBJ1-1, with a weak D call TRBD1 (5 bases). The V and J ends lost 5 bases and 5 bases respectively, with 15 bases between them. Germline-derived CDR1 and CDR2 are SEHNR and FQNEAQ (reference sequence). This CDR3 contains 14 residues.

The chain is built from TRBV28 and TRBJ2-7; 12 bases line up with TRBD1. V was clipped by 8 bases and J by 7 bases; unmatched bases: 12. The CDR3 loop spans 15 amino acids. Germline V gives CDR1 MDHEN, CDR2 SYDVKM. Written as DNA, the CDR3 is TGTGCCAGCCTCCCCATCGGGACAGGGGGCCGAGAGCAGTACTTC. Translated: CASLPIGTGGREQYF.

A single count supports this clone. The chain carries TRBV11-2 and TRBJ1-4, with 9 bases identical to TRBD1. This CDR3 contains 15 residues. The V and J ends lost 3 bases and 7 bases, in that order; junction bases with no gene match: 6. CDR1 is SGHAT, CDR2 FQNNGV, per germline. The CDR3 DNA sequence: TGTGCCAGCAGCTTCCGACAGGGGGATCGTGAAAAACTGTTTTTT. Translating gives CASSFRQGDREKLFF.

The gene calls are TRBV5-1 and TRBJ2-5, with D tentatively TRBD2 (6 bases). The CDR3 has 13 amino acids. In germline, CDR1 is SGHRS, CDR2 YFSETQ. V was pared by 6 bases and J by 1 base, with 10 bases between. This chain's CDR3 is CASTGAGQETQYF. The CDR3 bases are TGCGCCAGCACGGGAGCGGGCCAAGAGACCCAGTACTTC. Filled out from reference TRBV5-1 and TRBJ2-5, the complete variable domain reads KAGVTQTPRYLIKTRGQQVTLSCSPISGHRSVSWYQQTPGQGLQFLFEYFSETQRNKGNFPGRFSGRQFSNSRSEMNVSTLELGDSALYLCASTGAGQETQYFGPGTRLLVL.